This entry features one TCR beta chain sequence. Its antigen remains unknown. The time point: week 23, last vaccination. Topical imiquimod accompanied each vaccine dose, which consisted of 300 ug of mutant IDH1 20-mer peptide. Each of the donors came in with new WHO grade 3 or 4 astrocytomas that were IDH1-mutant and ATRX-lost. Measured with immunoSEQ multiplex PCR; TCRdb has only the in-frame clones, and not every one. The sample carries about 60,000 clones, 84% recorded once. This specimen belongs to a study of a mutant IDH1 vaccine in newly diagnosed glioma. Turning to the study itself: Patients received eight vaccinations in weeks 1, 3, 5, 7, 11, 15, 19, 23. Vaccinations were initiated 4-6 weeks following radiotherapy alone, or were given together with temozolomide cycles. Receipt of radiotherapy, temozolomide, or both preceded the study, and most received both.

The germline V gene encodes CDR1 MNHEY and CDR2 SMNVEV (reference sequence). With V trimmed by 0 bases and J by 4 bases, 3 bases remained unmatched. This CDR3 has 14 residues. The chain joins TRBV27 to TRBJ2-7; 7 positions agree with TRBD2. This sample comprised PBMCs, obtained from a glioma patient whose treatment included an IDH1 peptide vaccine. The origin of this receptor is a man younger than 30 with glioma. The CDR3 sequence is CASSLSGGGYEQYF. Written as DNA, the CDR3 is TGTGCCAGCAGTTTATCTGGGGGGGGTTACGAGCAGTACTTC.